This T cell receptor (beta chain) stems from a study of cytomegalovirus exposure and HLA in healthy donors. Primers included in the PCR were 60 Vbeta and 13 Jbeta primers. Sequencing used immunoSEQ multiplex PCR; TCRdb keeps in-frame clones, though not all of them. This table holds about 200,000 clones, about 86% found once. CDR3 size: 12 residues. V was pared by 3 bases and J by 7 bases, with 3 bases of the junction left unmatched. In germline, CDR1 is KGHSH, CDR2 LQKENI. The sequencing input was PBMCs. This chain links TRBV18 with TRBJ2-7; the match to TRBD1 covers 7 bases. This receptor was taken from a woman in her twenties or thirties in good health and CMV-seronegative. The CDR3 reads CASSPQGEEQYF. The CDR3, as DNA: TGTGCCAGCTCACCGCAGGGGGAAGAGCAGTACTTC. The whole variable domain, remainder taken from reference TRBV18 and TRBJ2-7, is NAGVMQNPRHLVRRRGQEARLRCSPMKGHSHVYWYRQLPEEGLKFMVYLQKENIIDESGMPKERFSAEFPKEGPSILRIQQVVRGDSAAYFCASSPQGEEQYFGPGTRLTVT.